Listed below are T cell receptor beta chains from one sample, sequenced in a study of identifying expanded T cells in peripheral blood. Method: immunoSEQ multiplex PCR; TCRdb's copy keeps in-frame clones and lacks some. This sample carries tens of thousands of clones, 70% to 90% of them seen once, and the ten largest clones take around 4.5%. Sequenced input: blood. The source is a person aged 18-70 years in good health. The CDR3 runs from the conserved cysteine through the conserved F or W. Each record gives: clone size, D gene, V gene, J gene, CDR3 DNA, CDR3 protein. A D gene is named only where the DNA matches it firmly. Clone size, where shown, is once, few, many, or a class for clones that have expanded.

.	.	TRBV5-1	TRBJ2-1	TGCGCCAGCAGCTTGGGGGTCAGCTACAATGAGCAGTTCTTC	CASSLGVSYNEQFF
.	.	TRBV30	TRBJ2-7	TGTGCCTGGAGTTCCCTAGATAGCGCGACGCTGGGGGAGCAGTACTTC	CAWSSLDSATLGEQYF
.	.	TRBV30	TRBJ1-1	TGTGCCTGGAGAGAGAACACTGAAGCTTTCTTT	CAWRENTEAFF
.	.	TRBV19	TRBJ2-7	TGTGCCAGTAGTCCCAGCGGACCCTACGAGCAGTACTTC	CASSPSGPYEQYF
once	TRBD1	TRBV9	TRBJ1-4	TGTGCCAGCAGCGCGACAGGGGCGGCTAATGAAAAACTGTTTTTT	CASSATGAANEKLFF
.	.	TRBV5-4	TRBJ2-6	TGTGCCAGCAGCTCGGACGGGATCTCTGGGGCCAACGTCCTGACTTTC	CASSSDGISGANVLTF
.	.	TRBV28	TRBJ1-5	TGTGCCAGCAGCCCTACAACACAGGGCGGTCAGCCCCAGCATTTT	CASSPTTQGGQPQHF
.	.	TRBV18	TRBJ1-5	TGTGCCAGCTCCAAAGAAGAGACAGTCAATCAGCCCCAGCATTTT	CASSKEETVNQPQHF
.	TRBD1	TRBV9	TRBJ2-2	TGTGCCAGCAGCAGCGACAGGGGGCATTTCACCGGGGAGCTGTTTTTT	CASSSDRGHFTGELFF
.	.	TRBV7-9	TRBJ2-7	TGTGCCAGCAGCCGAGGTAGGCTGACCTACGAGCAGTACTTC	CASSRGRLTYEQYF
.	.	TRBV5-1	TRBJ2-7	TGCGCCAGCAGCTCAGGGCCCTCCTACGAGCAGTACTTC	CASSSGPSYEQYF
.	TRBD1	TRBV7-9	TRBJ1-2	TGTGCCAGCAGCTTATGGGACAGGGTAGATTATGGCTACACCTTC	CASSLWDRVDYGYTF
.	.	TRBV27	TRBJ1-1	TGTGCCAGCAGTTTATCGTATGCCGTCGCGAACACTGAAGCTTTCTTT	CASSLSYAVANTEAFF
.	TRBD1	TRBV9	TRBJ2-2	TGTGCCAGCAGCAACCCACAGGACAGGGGGGGTGGGGAGCTGTTTTTT	CASSNPQDRGGGELFF
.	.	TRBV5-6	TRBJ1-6	TGTGCCAGCAGCGGGGCAGGCTTTAATTCACCCCTCCACTTT	CASSGAGFNSPLHF
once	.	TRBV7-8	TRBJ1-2	TGTGCCAGCAGCTTAGTTGTGGGGTCTGGCTACACCTTC	CASSLVVGSGYTF
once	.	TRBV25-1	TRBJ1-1	TGTGCCAGCAGCGATCGAGGGGGGGTTAACACTGAAGCTTTCTTT	CASSDRGGVNTEAFF
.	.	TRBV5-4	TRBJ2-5	TGTGCCAGCAGCTCGCCGCATACAGGGTTGGAGACCCAGTACTTC	CASSSPHTGLETQYF
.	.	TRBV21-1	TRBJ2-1	TGTGCCAGCAGCAAATTGGCAGGGTGGAAACTCCGCGCCGATGGGGACAATGAGCAGTTCTTC	CASSKLAGWKLRADGDNEQFF
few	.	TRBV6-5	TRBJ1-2	TGTGCCAGCCTTAAACTGGCGGCAGCTAACTATGGCTACACCTTC	CASLKLAAANYGYTF
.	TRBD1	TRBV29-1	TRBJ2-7	TGCAGCGTTGAAGATGGGGACAGCCCCTACGAGCAGTACTTC	CSVEDGDSPYEQYF
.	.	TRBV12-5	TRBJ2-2	TGTGCTAGTGGTTTGGTACCGAACACCGGGGAGCTGTTTTTT	CASGLVPNTGELFF
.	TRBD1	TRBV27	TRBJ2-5	TGTGCCAGCAGTTGGACAGGGCGCCAAGAGACCCAGTACTTC	CASSWTGRQETQYF
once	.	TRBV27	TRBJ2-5	TGTGCCAGCAGTCCCCACAGGGAAGAGACCCAGTACTTC	CASSPHREETQYF
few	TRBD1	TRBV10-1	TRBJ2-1	TGCGCCAGCAGTGTGTCGGGACAGGGGAAAGGTGAGCAGTTCTTC	CASSVSGQGKGEQFF
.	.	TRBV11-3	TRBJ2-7	TGTGCCAGCAGCTTTGGCACAGATGGATTCTACGAGCAGTACTTC	CASSFGTDGFYEQYF
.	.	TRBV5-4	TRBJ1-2	TGTGCCAGCAGCTTGTTGCAAACAGCTAACTATGGCTACACCTTC	CASSLLQTANYGYTF
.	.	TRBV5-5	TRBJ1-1	TGTGCCAGCAGGAACGGTTGGGAAGCTTTCTTT	CASRNGWEAFF
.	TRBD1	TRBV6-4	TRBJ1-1	TGTGCCAGCAGTGACGGGACAGGGGGTTACACTGAAGCTTTCTTT	CASSDGTGGYTEAFF
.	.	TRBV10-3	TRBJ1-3	TGTGCCATCAGTGAGTCGGTCGCAGGCTCTGGAAACACCATATATTTT	CAISESVAGSGNTIYF
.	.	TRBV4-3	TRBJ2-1	TGCGCCAGCAGCCAAGATCTGGCGATAAGCTCCTACAATGAGCAGTTCTTC	CASSQDLAISSYNEQFF
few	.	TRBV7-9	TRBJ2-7	TGTGCCAGCAGCTTAGCGGGAGCAGTGTACTTC	CASSLAGAVYF
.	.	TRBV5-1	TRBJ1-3	TGCGCCAGCAGCGGGACATCCAACTCTGGAAACACCATATATTTT	CASSGTSNSGNTIYF
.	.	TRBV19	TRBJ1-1	TGTGCCAGTAGTGTAACTAAAAACACTGAAGCTTTCTTT	CASSVTKNTEAFF
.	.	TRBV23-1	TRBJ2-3	TGCGCCAGCATGATTGCAGGGACAGATACGCAGTATTTT	CASMIAGTDTQYF
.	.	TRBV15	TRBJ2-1	TGTGCCACCAGCAGAGATTTGAGTGGGACACCAAAAAATGAGCAGTTCTTC	CATSRDLSGTPKNEQFF
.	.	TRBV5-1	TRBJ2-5	TGCGCCAGCAGCTTGGAAGGCAGGGGAGAGACCCAGTACTTC	CASSLEGRGETQYF
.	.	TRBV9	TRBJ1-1	TGTGCCAGCACTCCCATGGTGAACACTGAAGCTTTCTTT	CASTPMVNTEAFF
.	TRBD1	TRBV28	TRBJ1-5	TGTGCCAGCAGCAACAGGGGGGGTCAGCCCCAGCATTTT	CASSNRGGQPQHF
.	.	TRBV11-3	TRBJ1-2	TGTGCCAGCAGCCAGGCAGGGGTGAATTATGGCTACACCTTC	CASSQAGVNYGYTF
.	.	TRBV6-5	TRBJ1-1	TGTGCCAGCAGCCCCCCGGGCACTGAAGCTTTCTTT	CASSPPGTEAFF
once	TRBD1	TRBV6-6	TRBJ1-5	TGTGCCAGCAGTTACTCGGGACAGGGACTAGAACAGCCCCAGCATTTT	CASSYSGQGLEQPQHF